The entry that follows covers one T cell receptor beta chain sequence. Its target is unknown. This sample is part of a study of PD-1 blockade in classical Hodgkin lymphoma. General study points: Among the patients, those starting nivolumab under 1 year after ASCT were excluded.

The data were produced by immunoSEQ multiplex PCR, yet TCRdb's version contains in-frame clones alone and is incomplete. The data show 12,000 or so clones, 70% to 90% seen once. The CDR3 runs 13 residues. V was shortened by 6 bases and J by 2 bases, with 7 bases between the two germline ends. The germline V gene encodes CDR1 MNHEY and CDR2 SMNVEV (reference sequence). The time point denotes: cycle 4 day 1 (C4D1), after 5 to 7 weeks of nivolumab. All trial patients relapsed after autologous stem cell transplantation. Through magnetic negative selection, CD8+ T cells were separated from PBMCs that had been thawed.

Material: CD8+ T cells from blood, obtained before the fourth cycle of nivolumab. The chain recombines TRBV27 with TRBJ1-4; a weak D match, TRBD1 (5 bases). The source is a human donor with classical Hodgkin lymphoma. The donor label of this sample is uncertain. The CDR3 DNA sequence: TGTGCCAGCAGGAAGGGGACTAATGAAAAACTGTTTTTT. Amino acid sequence: CASRKGTNEKLFF.